The 21 T cell receptor beta chains given below trace back to one sample, sequenced in a study of blood T cells in healthy people across ages (dated by TCRdb to between 2014 and 2017). To prepare the library, 5' RACE was applied. The sequencer was an Illumina HiSeq 2500. A second PCR of about 6 to 11 cycles was performed with a sample-barcoded 5' primer and a J-beta primer mix. TCRdb cleaned the public reads at Q25 with fastp, built clones with MiXCR and kept in-frame beta chains. For every CDR3 protein sequence, its rows merge into one entry that carries the most common genes and DNA. This sample gives 1.5 million to 2 million distinct CDR3 sequences in total; 49% of them show up just once. The ten top clones hold about 2.1% of the sample. Sequenced sample: blood. Receptors were obtained from a woman in her thirties or forties in good health.

The chain uses TRBV5-6 and TRBJ1-4, with D unclear. The V gene lost 0 bases and the J gene lost 4 bases, with 13 bases spanning the gap. CDR1 is SGHDT, CDR2 YYEEEE, per germline. CDR3 length equals 16 residues. CDR3 nucleotides: TGTGCCAGCAGCTTGGCCAACGTTCATCGTAATGAAAAACTGTTTTTT. It is translated as CASSLANVHRNEKLFF.

This clonotype occurred a few times. The CDR3 region is CASGLAGIGDTEAFF. The CDR3 nucleotides read TGTGCCAGCGGATTAGCCGGGATCGGGGACACTGAAGCTTTCTTT. The genes are TRBV6-5 and TRBJ1-1; D remains ambiguous. This CDR3 has 15 amino acids. The V and J ends lost 8 bases and 3 bases respectively, with 19 bases between them. CDR1 MNHEY and CDR2 SVGAGI come from the germline V gene.

The rearrangement uses TRBV7-2 and TRBJ1-5; 7 bases align to TRBD1. J gave up 6 bases and V 5 bases, and 7 bases lay outside the gene matches. The CDR3 length is 14 residues. Looked up from germline, CDR1 is SGHTA and CDR2 is FQGNSA. The CDR3 reads CASSEGSGGQPQHF. CDR3 coding DNA: TGTGCCAGCAGCGAAGGATCAGGGGGTCAGCCCCAGCATTTT.

A word on this clonotype: Germline is not matched at one junction end, which may reflect a read error. The gene calls are TRBV11-2 and TRBJ1-2, with 8 bases aligning to TRBD1. This CDR3 region has 15 residues. Germline V gene sequence: CDR1 SGHAT, CDR2 FQNNGV. For the CDR3, the DNA is TGTGCCAGCAGCCGTGGACAGGGCACTAACTATGGCCACACCTTC. Translation: CASSRGQGTNYGHTF.

The table lists this clonotype with a few counts. The rearrangement links TRBV7-2 to TRBJ2-7, with TRBD2 as a possible D gene (6 bases). This CDR3 contains 14 residues. Germline V gene lookup returns CDR1 SGHTA and CDR2 FQGNSA. Trimming left V 5 bases short and J 3 bases short, with 14 bases between. The CDR3 here is CASSHSTGGYEQYF. CDR3 DNA: TGTGCCAGCAGCCATTCAACCGGGGGCTACGAGCAGTACTTC.

This clonotype turned up a few times. This chain joins TRBV7-9 and TRBJ2-7; 7 bases line up with TRBD1. V trimming: 2 bases; J trimming: 5 bases; junction bases outside the gene matches: 6. Germline V lookup: CDR1 SEHNR, CDR2 FQNEAQ (reference sequence). The CDR3 runs to 14 residues. The CDR3 spells CASSLPDRVHEQYF. CDR3 bases: TGTGCCAGCAGCTTACCCGACAGGGTCCACGAGCAGTACTTC.

This clonotype showed up many times. The V and J genes are TRBV29-1 and TRBJ2-2, with 9 positions matching TRBD1. Germline V gene data show CDR1 as SQVTM and CDR2 as ANQGSEA. CDR3 length: 12 residues. DNA of the CDR3: TGCGTCCCGGGACAGGGCACCGGGGAGCTGTTTTTT. Amino acids: CVPGQGTGELFF.

V gene TRBV5-1 combines with J gene TRBJ2-5; TRBD2 aligns across 12 bases. CDR1 is SGHRS, CDR2 YFSETQ, per germline. There are 17 residues in the CDR3. After removal of 4 bases from V and 11 bases from J, the junction contained 18 bases not matched to a gene. In nucleotides, the CDR3 is TGCGCCAGCAGCGTACGGACTAGCGGGGTTTGGGGAGATGAGCAGTACTTC. This gives the protein CASSVRTSGVWGDEQYF.

The V gene is TRBV5-1, the J gene TRBJ2-1; TRBD2 agrees at 12 bases. The trim removed 1 base at V and 7 bases at J, leaving 9 bases unmatched. There are 17 residues in the CDR3. Per the germline V gene, CDR1 is SGHRS and CDR2 is YFSETQ. The CDR3 here is CASSLRPPLAGGNEQFF. DNA of the CDR3: TGCGCCAGCAGCTTGAGGCCCCCACTAGCGGGGGGTAATGAGCAGTTCTTC.

This chain links TRBV27 with TRBJ2-3; possibly TRBD2 for D (6 bases). The CDR3 is 15 amino acids. V was pared by 10 bases and J by 0 bases, with 17 bases between. Germline lookup yields CDR1 MNHEY and CDR2 SMNVEV (reference sequence). Here the CDR3 DNA reads TGTGCCAAAGGACAATCCCGGGGGAGCACAGATACGCAGTATTTT. Residues: CAKGQSRGSTDTQYF.

The V and J genes are TRBV12-3 or TRBV12-4 and TRBJ2-3; TRBD2 matches at 11 bases. The CDR3 totals 14 residues. V shed 6 bases and J 8 bases; nucleotides not matched to a gene: 7. In DNA form, the CDR3 reads TGTGCCAGCAGCGTAGCGGGGGGGCCACTTACGCAGTATTTT. Translating gives CASSVAGGPLTQYF.

This clonotype was counted a few times. The J gene is TRBJ2-3, the V gene TRBV5-1, with a possible D match to TRBD2 (6 bases). Germline lookup yields CDR1 SGHRS and CDR2 YFSETQ. This CDR3 has 15 amino acids. Between the trimmed V and J ends, which lost 6 bases and 4 bases, there was a span of 18 bases. CDR3: CASTQVAGSPDTQYF. The CDR3 region has the DNA TGCGCCAGCACCCAGGTCGCCGGGAGCCCAGATACGCAGTATTTT.

V gene TRBV20-1 combines with J gene TRBJ2-5, with a possible D match to TRBD2 (6 bases). Germline V gives CDR1 DFQATT, CDR2 SNEGSKA (reference sequence). V dropped 2 bases and J dropped 9 bases, with 10 bases sitting between them. CDR3 length equals 11 residues. DNA of the CDR3: TGCAGTGCTAGAATCGGAGGGGCCCAGTACTTC. Translated, it gives CSARIGGAQYF.

This clonotype has more than one count but fewer than ten. The V and J genes are TRBV20-1 and TRBJ1-2; 7 bases match TRBD1. V was pared by 2 bases and J by 4 bases, with 4 bases of the junction left unmatched. CDR1 is DFQATT, CDR2 SNEGSKA, per germline (reference sequence). This CDR3 is built from 13 residues. CDR3 amino acids: CSARRGPGYGYTF. DNA of the CDR3: TGCAGTGCTAGAAGGGGGCCCGGCTATGGCTACACCTTC.

V usage is TRBV7-8 and J usage is TRBJ2-5; 13 nucleotides align to TRBD2. V was pared by 4 bases and J by 5 bases, with 10 bases of the junction left unmatched. This CDR3 spans 17 amino acids. The germline gives CDR1 SGHVS, CDR2 FQNEAQ. The CDR3: CASSSAGTSGDLETQYF. Written as DNA, the CDR3 is TGTGCCAGCAGCTCCGCCGGGACTAGCGGGGACTTGGAGACCCAGTACTTC.

V gene TRBV9 combines with J gene TRBJ2-1; D may be TRBD1 (6 bases). The germline V gene has CDR1 SGDLS and CDR2 YYNGEE. Trimming pared 0 bases from V and 2 bases from J, leaving 18 bases between. The CDR3 runs 18 residues. The chain's CDR3 is CASSVVSGGRGAYNEQFF. In DNA, the CDR3 is TGTGCCAGCAGCGTAGTATCAGGAGGCAGGGGAGCCTACAATGAGCAGTTCTTC.

This clonotype was recorded a few times. The V call is TRBV7-2, the J call TRBJ2-5; D remains unclear. V was shortened by 4 bases and J by 1 base, with 10 bases between the two germline ends. The CDR3 totals 14 residues. Germline loops: CDR1 SGHTA, CDR2 FQGNSA. Written as DNA, the CDR3 is TGTGCCAGCAGCTCCCGAACCTTCCAAGAGACCCAGTACTTC. Its translation is CASSSRTFQETQYF. The complete variable domain, with remaining parts taken from reference TRBV7-2 and TRBJ2-5, reads GAGVSQSPSNKVTEKGKDVELRCDPISGHTALYWYRQSLGQGLEFLIYFQGNSAPDKSGLPSDRFSAERTGGSVSTLTIQRTQQEDSAVYLCASSSRTFQETQYFGPGTRLLVL.

The genes are TRBV7-2 and TRBJ2-4, with 7 bases aligning to TRBD1. The end of the DNA is better explained by TRBJ2-7, so the J call may be wrong. The CDR3 runs to 16 residues. Germline assignment: CDR1 SGHTA and CDR2 FQGNSA. The CDR3 region is CASSPPTGIGSYEQYF. CDR3 DNA: TGTGCCAGCAGCCCACCGACAGGGATTGGCTCCTACGAGCAGTACTTC.

The chain joins TRBV20-1 to TRBJ2-4; 7 nucleotides match TRBD2. The J call may be incorrect, as the DNA end agrees better with TRBJ2-7. The CDR3 sequence is 14 residues long. Germline V gene sequence: CDR1 DFQATT, CDR2 SNEGSKA (reference sequence). The CDR3: CSAANQRETYEQYF. For the CDR3, the DNA is TGCAGTGCCGCCAATCAGCGGGAAACCTACGAGCAGTACTTC.

This clonotype came up a few times. The CDR3 nucleotides read TGTGCCAGCAGCCGGGACGGACTAAGATATGGCTACACCTTC. Protein: CASSRDGLRYGYTF. The V gene is TRBV6-6, the J gene TRBJ1-2, with D perhaps TRBD1 (5 bases). This CDR3 comprises 14 residues. CDR1 and CDR2 from the germline V gene are MNHNY and SVGAGI (reference sequence). The V gene lost 6 bases and the J gene lost 5 bases, with 16 bases spanning the gap.

V and J are TRBV24-1 and TRBJ2-1; D may be TRBD1 or TRBD2 (5 bases each). The CDR3 length is 13 residues. Germline V CDR1 and CDR2: KGHDR, SFDVKD. Trimming removed 9 bases from V and 7 bases from J, with 15 bases in between. The CDR3 spells CATGAIRGNEQFF. Here the CDR3 DNA reads TGTGCCACCGGGGCCATTAGAGGGAATGAGCAGTTCTTC.